This T cell receptor beta chain appears in the sequencing data of a study of blood T cell repertoires in COVID-19. Looking at the study overall: T cells, B-cell-depleted T cells, or PBMCs provided the cDNA or gDNA that served as material.

The CDR3 has 13 residues. V gave up 3 bases and J gave up 4 bases; unmatched junction bases: 2. CDR1 and CDR2 (germline): LNHDA, SQIVND (reference sequence). Libraries were prepared by immunoSEQ multiplex PCR; TCRdb keeps only in-frame clonotypes and omits some of them. Here the sample spans fewer than 400,000 clones, 85% being singletons. Individuals drawn from 24 US areas were about 18 to 100 years old. This rearrangement joins TRBV19 to TRBJ1-2, with TRBD1 identical over 7 bases. The receptor was isolated from a woman in her thirties who had been exposed to COVID-19. The sequenced sample was PBMCs or T cells enriched from blood (not recorded which). CDR3 nucleotides: TGTGCCAGTAGTATCGGACAGGTCTATGGCTACACCTTC. Translation: CASSIGQVYGYTF.